Listed below are T cell receptor beta chains from one sample, sequenced in a study of CD8+ T cells in alopecia areata. Repertoires were generated with immunoSEQ multiplex PCR, while TCRdb's copy carries only in-frame clones and drops some. The sample carries about 110,000 clones, approximately 59% recorded once. The material sequenced was CD8+ T cells sorted from blood. Receptor source: a human donor in good health. Each CDR3 is given with its conserved first and last residue. Each record gives: CDR3 protein, CDR3 DNA, J gene, clone size, D gene, V gene. A D gene is named only where the DNA matches it firmly. Clone size is given for some rows only: seen once, a few or many times, or a class if the clone is expanded.

CDR3aa: CSVDGLAGIETQYF; CDR3nt: TGCAGCGTTGATGGACTAGCGGGGATCGAGACCCAGTACTTC; j_gene: TRBJ2-5; abundance: .; d_gene: TRBD2; v_gene: TRBV29-1
CDR3aa: CASSLGPRGEIYSYEQYF; CDR3nt: TGTGCCAGCAGCTTAGGCCCGAGGGGGGAGATATACTCCTACGAGCAGTACTTC; j_gene: TRBJ2-7; abundance: .; d_gene: .; v_gene: TRBV7-2
CDR3aa: CASSLTSGGTQYF; CDR3nt: TGTGCCAGCAGCCTTACTAGCGGGGGGACCCAGTACTTC; j_gene: TRBJ2-5; abundance: .; d_gene: TRBD2; v_gene: TRBV27
CDR3aa: CSVGLASAYEQYF; CDR3nt: TGCAGCGTTGGGCTAGCGTCAGCCTACGAGCAGTACTTC; j_gene: TRBJ2-7; abundance: .; d_gene: .; v_gene: TRBV29-1
CDR3aa: CASSQEGSYSMGDTQYF; CDR3nt: TGCGCCAGCAGCCAAGAGGGCAGTTATTCGATGGGAGATACGCAGTATTTT; j_gene: TRBJ2-3; abundance: .; d_gene: .; v_gene: TRBV4-1
CDR3aa: CASSLARDTGELFF; CDR3nt: TGTGCCAGCAGCTTAGCGCGGGACACCGGGGAGCTGTTTTTT; j_gene: TRBJ2-2; abundance: once; d_gene: .; v_gene: TRBV7-9
CDR3aa: CSAIPTQGYTF; CDR3nt: TGCAGCGCGATACCAACCCAAGGCTACACCTTC; j_gene: TRBJ1-2; abundance: .; d_gene: .; v_gene: TRBV29-1
CDR3aa: CASSRDSSYEQYF; CDR3nt: TGTGCCAGCAGTCGGGACAGCTCCTACGAGCAGTACTTC; j_gene: TRBJ2-7; abundance: few; d_gene: TRBD1; v_gene: TRBV2
CDR3aa: CASSQDLAGNTDTQYF; CDR3nt: TGTGCCAGCAGCCAAGATCTAGCGGGAAACACAGATACGCAGTATTTT; j_gene: TRBJ2-3; abundance: .; d_gene: TRBD2; v_gene: TRBV4-2
CDR3aa: CASSYSRGGTSSYEQYF; CDR3nt: TGTGCCAGCAGCTATAGCCGTGGCGGTACCAGCTCCTACGAGCAGTACTTC; j_gene: TRBJ2-7; abundance: few; d_gene: .; v_gene: TRBV11-2
CDR3aa: CASRRGSYNEQFF; CDR3nt: TGTGCCAGCCGGCGGGGATCCTACAATGAGCAGTTCTTC; j_gene: TRBJ2-1; abundance: few; d_gene: .; v_gene: TRBV6-5
CDR3aa: CASSLTRQGGNEQYF; CDR3nt: TGTGCCAGCAGTTTAACAAGGCAGGGTGGCAACGAGCAGTACTTC; j_gene: TRBJ2-7; abundance: .; d_gene: .; v_gene: TRBV28
CDR3aa: CASSHRLDRGYTF; CDR3nt: TGCGCCAGCAGTCACCGTTTGGATAGAGGCTACACCTTC; j_gene: TRBJ1-2; abundance: once; d_gene: .; v_gene: TRBV5-1
CDR3aa: CASSFPGYYEQYF; CDR3nt: TGTGCCAGCAGCTTCCCAGGGTACTACGAGCAGTACTTC; j_gene: TRBJ2-7; abundance: .; d_gene: .; v_gene: TRBV7-9
CDR3aa: CASSPDSSSTDTQYF; CDR3nt: TGTGCCAGCAGCCCTGACAGTTCTAGCACAGATACGCAGTATTTT; j_gene: TRBJ2-3; abundance: .; d_gene: .; v_gene: TRBV7-9
CDR3aa: CASSITSSIRQYF; CDR3nt: TGTGCCAGCAGTATTACGAGTAGCATCCGGCAGTACTTC; j_gene: TRBJ2-7; abundance: few; d_gene: .; v_gene: TRBV28
CDR3aa: CASSQASWGYTF; CDR3nt: TGTGCCAGCAGCCAAGCGAGTTGGGGCTACACCTTC; j_gene: TRBJ1-2; abundance: few; d_gene: .; v_gene: TRBV14
CDR3aa: CASSRGTANTGELFF; CDR3nt: TGCGCCAGCAGCCGGGGGACCGCGAACACCGGGGAGCTGTTTTTT; j_gene: TRBJ2-2; abundance: .; d_gene: .; v_gene: TRBV4-3
CDR3aa: CASSPRDTRRLFF; CDR3nt: TGCGCCAGCAGCCCCCGGGACACCCGGCGGCTGTTTTTT; j_gene: TRBJ2-2; abundance: .; d_gene: .; v_gene: TRBV4-3
CDR3aa: CSAFGRNYGYTF; CDR3nt: TGCAGCGCCTTCGGCAGGAACTATGGCTACACCTTC; j_gene: TRBJ1-2; abundance: .; d_gene: .; v_gene: TRBV29-1
CDR3aa: CASSTGGISYEQYF; CDR3nt: TGTGCCAGCAGCACGGGGGGAATCTCCTACGAGCAGTACTTC; j_gene: TRBJ2-7; abundance: .; d_gene: TRBD2; v_gene: TRBV11-2
CDR3aa: CASSESATGWQPQHF; CDR3nt: TGTGCCAGCAGTGAATCGGCAACAGGGTGGCAGCCCCAGCATTTT; j_gene: TRBJ1-5; abundance: .; d_gene: .; v_gene: TRBV2
CDR3aa: CASREGLRGYGYTF; CDR3nt: TGTGCCAGCAGGGAGGGCTTGCGCGGCTATGGCTACACCTTC; j_gene: TRBJ1-2; abundance: .; d_gene: .; v_gene: TRBV27
CDR3aa: CASSFLTGNTEAFF; CDR3nt: TGTGCCAGCAGTTTTCTTACAGGGAACACTGAAGCTTTCTTT; j_gene: TRBJ1-1; abundance: .; d_gene: .; v_gene: TRBV27
CDR3aa: CSVDGANTEAFF; CDR3nt: TGCAGCGTTGATGGGGCGAACACTGAAGCTTTCTTT; j_gene: TRBJ1-1; abundance: .; d_gene: .; v_gene: TRBV29-1
CDR3aa: CASSLGTAQGTQYF; CDR3nt: TGCGCCAGCAGCCTGGGGACCGCCCAAGGTACGCAGTATTTT; j_gene: TRBJ2-3; abundance: few; d_gene: .; v_gene: TRBV5-1
CDR3aa: CASREDRVGEQYF; CDR3nt: TGTGCCAGCAGAGAGGACAGGGTCGGCGAGCAGTACTTC; j_gene: TRBJ2-7; abundance: .; d_gene: TRBD1; v_gene: TRBV6-6
CDR3aa: CASRTGGNGELFF; CDR3nt: TGTGCCAGCCGGACAGGGGGCAACGGGGAGCTGTTTTTT; j_gene: TRBJ2-2; abundance: .; d_gene: TRBD1; v_gene: TRBV4-2
CDR3aa: CSVELRRDRAYF; CDR3nt: TGCAGCGTTGAGCTACGCCGGGACAGGGCGTACTTC; j_gene: TRBJ2-7; abundance: .; d_gene: TRBD1; v_gene: TRBV29-1
CDR3aa: CASRLGELKNIQYF; CDR3nt: TGTGCCAGCAGGCTGGGTGAACTTAAAAACATTCAGTACTTC; j_gene: TRBJ2-4; abundance: .; d_gene: .; v_gene: TRBV2
CDR3aa: CASSQEGSGTGGDYEQYF; CDR3nt: TGCGCCAGCAGCCAAGAAGGTTCGGGGACAGGGGGCGACTACGAGCAGTACTTC; j_gene: TRBJ2-7; abundance: few; d_gene: TRBD1; v_gene: TRBV4-3
CDR3aa: CASSYNIGRGTWGKYGYTF; CDR3nt: TGTGCCAGCAGCTACAACATTGGACGGGGTACCTGGGGGAAATATGGCTACACCTTC; j_gene: TRBJ1-2; abundance: .; d_gene: .; v_gene: TRBV28
CDR3aa: CASSWGSGTVKNTEAFF; CDR3nt: TGTGCCAGCAGCTGGGGTTCCGGGACAGTTAAGAACACTGAAGCTTTCTTT; j_gene: TRBJ1-1; abundance: few; d_gene: TRBD1; v_gene: TRBV5-4
CDR3aa: CASSGGKETQYF; CDR3nt: TGTGCCAGCAGCGGCGGGAAAGAGACCCAGTACTTC; j_gene: TRBJ2-5; abundance: .; d_gene: .; v_gene: TRBV13
CDR3aa: CASRQGLAVNTGELFF; CDR3nt: TGTGCCAGCAGGCAGGGACTAGCGGTTAACACCGGGGAGCTGTTTTTT; j_gene: TRBJ2-2; abundance: few; d_gene: TRBD2; v_gene: TRBV2
CDR3aa: CASSYSWAYQPQHF; CDR3nt: TGTGCCAGCAGTTACTCTTGGGCATATCAGCCCCAGCATTTT; j_gene: TRBJ1-5; abundance: .; d_gene: .; v_gene: TRBV6-5
CDR3aa: CASSATSGGSTDTQYF; CDR3nt: TGTGCCAGCAGCGCCACTAGCGGGGGAAGCACAGATACGCAGTATTTT; j_gene: TRBJ2-3; abundance: few; d_gene: TRBD2; v_gene: TRBV9